These T cell receptor beta chains were read from a single sample in a study of T cells in Graves' hyperthyroidism and ophthalmopathy. Via MiXCR, TCRdb re-called the multiplex PCR reads, giving one row per CDR3 protein. This table holds 350,000 to 450,000 distinct CDR3 sequences, about 15% found once. Sequences were obtained from blood. Receptors originate from a woman aged 55-69 years with Graves' hyperthyroidism. The CDR3 runs from the conserved cysteine through the conserved F or W. The order of the fields is clone size, D gene, V gene, J gene, CDR3 DNA, CDR3 protein. A D gene is named only where the DNA matches it firmly. Size is omitted from some rows. Given values are once, few, many or a class for expanded clones.

clone size: .; D gene: .; V gene: TRBV19; J gene: TRBJ2-2; CDR3 DNA: TGTGCCAGTAGAGTCGCGGGTAGAGGGACCGGGGAGCTGTTTTTT; CDR3 protein: CASRVAGRGTGELFF
clone size: few; D gene: .; V gene: TRBV29-1; J gene: TRBJ1-1; CDR3 DNA: TGCAGCGTTGATGAGGGGATCACTGAAGCTTTCTTT; CDR3 protein: CSVDEGITEAFF
clone size: many; D gene: TRBD2; V gene: TRBV19; J gene: TRBJ2-1; CDR3 DNA: TGTGCCAGTAGTCCCGCGGGACTAGCCGGAGTCAATGAGCAGTTCTTC; CDR3 protein: CASSPAGLAGVNEQFF
clone size: few; D gene: .; V gene: TRBV6-5; J gene: TRBJ1-3; CDR3 DNA: TGTGCCAGCAGTTACTTAGCCGGAAACACCATATATTTT; CDR3 protein: CASSYLAGNTIYF
clone size: .; D gene: .; V gene: TRBV5-1; J gene: TRBJ2-2; CDR3 DNA: TGCGCCAGCACCATTAACACCGGGGAGCTGTTTTTT; CDR3 protein: CASTINTGELFF
clone size: .; D gene: .; V gene: TRBV19; J gene: TRBJ2-3; CDR3 DNA: TGTGCCAGTAGTATCTTCGCAGATACGCAGTATTTT; CDR3 protein: CASSIFADTQYF
clone size: few; D gene: .; V gene: TRBV2; J gene: TRBJ1-2; CDR3 DNA: TGTGCCAGCAGTGAGGGCAGCACTAACTATGGCTACGCCTTC; CDR3 protein: CASSEGSTNYGYAF
clone size: .; D gene: TRBD2; V gene: TRBV4-1; J gene: TRBJ2-1; CDR3 DNA: TGCGCCAGCAGCCAAGGCGCGGGAGGGGACTACAATGAGCAGTTCTTC; CDR3 protein: CASSQGAGGDYNEQFF
clone size: many; D gene: TRBD2; V gene: TRBV11-3; J gene: TRBJ2-7; CDR3 DNA: TGTGCCAGCAGCTTAGTCCTAGCGGGAACCTACGAGCAGTACTTC; CDR3 protein: CASSLVLAGTYEQYF
clone size: many; D gene: .; V gene: TRBV7-2; J gene: TRBJ2-3; CDR3 DNA: TGTGCCAGCAGCTTAGGGAGGACGGCAGATACGCAGTATTTT; CDR3 protein: CASSLGRTADTQYF
clone size: many; D gene: .; V gene: TRBV6-5; J gene: TRBJ2-1; CDR3 DNA: TGTGCCAGCAGTTACTCGAGTGGTAAAAGGTACTACAATGAGCAGTTCTTC; CDR3 protein: CASSYSSGKRYYNEQFF
clone size: .; D gene: .; V gene: TRBV19; J gene: TRBJ1-2; CDR3 DNA: TGTGCCAGTAGTATATACAGGGCGAGGGATGGCTACACCTTC; CDR3 protein: CASSIYRARDGYTF
clone size: .; D gene: .; V gene: TRBV24-1; J gene: TRBJ2-3; CDR3 DNA: TGTGCCACCAGTGCCCTCGGAAGAGGGGACGATACGCAGTATTTT; CDR3 protein: CATSALGRGDDTQYF
clone size: many; D gene: TRBD2; V gene: TRBV5-1; J gene: TRBJ2-1; CDR3 DNA: TGCGCCAGCAGCTTCCGGACTAGTGTCAATGAGCAGTTCTTC; CDR3 protein: CASSFRTSVNEQFF